The clone carrying this TCR beta chain showed up just a few times. Its specificity is not known. This sample was taken from a study of identical twins. Broader study findings: Twins shared beta out-of-frame sequences in excess, but this excess was weaker.

The CDR3 is 15 amino acids. Germline V gives CDR1 MNHEY, CDR2 SMNVEV (reference sequence). V gave up 6 bases and J gave up 4 bases; unmatched junction bases: 9. Via MiXCR, TCRdb re-called the 5' RACE reads, giving one row per CDR3 protein. The sample yields 200,000 to 250,000 distinct CDR3 sequences, around 8.1% seen once. These data were likewise used in another study, on yellow fever vaccine responses in identical twins.

The V gene is TRBV27, the J gene TRBJ2-7; 10 bases are shared with TRBD1. Sequenced: memory (CD45RO+) T cells sorted from blood. The sequence came from a woman younger than 30 in good health. CDR3 bases: TGTGCCAGCAGAGGGCTCGACAGGGGGCGGTACGAGCAGTACTTC. Amino acids: CASRGLDRGRYEQYF.